This record concerns one TCR beta chain sequence. Antigen specificity is unknown. These data are taken from a study of cytomegalovirus exposure and HLA in healthy donors. Study-wide background: Early released data had around 79 million unique TCRs, all coming from HLA-typed donors. Points from the study as a whole: It was in a later analysis that TCR association rates were seen to vary by HLA locus, highest for DRB1 and lowest for HLA-C.

CDR3 size: 12 residues. The ends were cut back, 1 base at V and 6 bases at J, with 7 bases in the middle. Looked up from germline, CDR1 is GTSNPN and CDR2 is SVGIG (reference sequence). PCR involved 60 Vbeta and 13 Jbeta primers. The repertoire was sequenced with immunoSEQ multiplex PCR; TCRdb's copy has only in-frame clones and lacks some. The repertoire shows approximately 110,000 clones; the top ten hold about 0.93%. The receptor was isolated from a man younger than 30 in good health and CMV-seronegative. The rearrangement uses TRBV30 and TRBJ2-1; D perhaps matches TRBD1 (5 bases). The sample comprised PBMCs. CDR3 DNA sequence: TGTGCCTGGAGTGAAGGGGCCAATGAGCAGTTCTTC. Protein sequence: CAWSEGANEQFF.